This T cell receptor (beta chain) was identified in a study of blood T cell repertoires in COVID-19. Study details: There were acute and convalescent COVID-19 samples, and they came from the United States, Italy and Spain. PBMCs, B-cell-depleted T cells, or T cells provided the cDNA or gDNA that made up the material.

Sequencing was performed with immunoSEQ multiplex PCR; in TCRdb, only in-frame clones are kept and a portion is missing. The sample lists around 100,000 clones, roughly 84% occurring once. Trimming removed 1 base from V and 2 bases from J, with 8 bases in between. The CDR3 is 15 amino acids. The germline CDR1 and CDR2 sequences are KGHDR and SFDVKD. This clone was recorded a few times. The chain links TRBV24-1 to TRBJ2-1; a possible D gene is TRBD2 (6 bases). Sample: peripheral blood. This TCR derives from a woman in her 70s with acute or convalescent COVID-19. The CDR3 protein is CATSDLRTTYNEQFF. The CDR3, as DNA: TGTGCCACCAGTGATTTAAGGACTACCTACAATGAGCAGTTCTTC.